The sequence of this TCR beta chain was determined in a study of T cells in localized non-small cell lung cancer. Study-level findings and limits: Median roughly 57 top-100 tumor clones were shared with paired adjacent lung.

Sequencing used immunoSEQ multiplex PCR; TCRdb keeps in-frame clones, though not all of them. The data contain around 50,000 clones, about nine tenths of them seen just once; the ten biggest clones take up over 15%. Notes on this clone: Its matching antigen is unknown.

CDR3 length: 14 amino acids. Trimming took off 3 bases at V and 6 bases at J, with 15 bases between the two ends. Germline V gene lookup returns CDR1 SGHTA and CDR2 FQGNSA. The sequence was collected from a male donor at least 60 years old with stage III squamous cell lung carcinoma. This sequence joins TRBV7-2 and TRBJ2-7; weak D call: TRBD2 (6 bases). This specimen consisted of peripheral blood, obtained before any cancer treatment. The DNA for the CDR3 is TGTGCCAGCAGCTTCTCGGGGACTTCATCCGAGCAGTACTTC. It translates to CASSFSGTSSEQYF.